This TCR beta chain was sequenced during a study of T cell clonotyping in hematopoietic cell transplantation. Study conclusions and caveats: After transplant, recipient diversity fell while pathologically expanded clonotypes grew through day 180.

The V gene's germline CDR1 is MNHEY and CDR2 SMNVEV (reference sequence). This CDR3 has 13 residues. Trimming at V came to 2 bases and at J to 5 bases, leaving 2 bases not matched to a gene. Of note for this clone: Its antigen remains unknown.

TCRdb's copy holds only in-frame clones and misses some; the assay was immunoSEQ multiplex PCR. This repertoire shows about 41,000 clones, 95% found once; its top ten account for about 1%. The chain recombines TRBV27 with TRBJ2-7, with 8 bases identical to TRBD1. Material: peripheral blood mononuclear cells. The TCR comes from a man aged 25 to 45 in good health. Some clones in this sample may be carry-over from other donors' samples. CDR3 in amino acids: CASSLQGAHEQYF. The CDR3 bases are TGTGCCAGCAGTTTACAGGGGGCCCACGAGCAGTACTTC.